The sequence of this T cell receptor (beta chain) was determined in a study of a mutant IDH1 vaccine in newly diagnosed glioma. This clone is a singleton in its sample. Its antigen is not identified. Sequencing used immunoSEQ multiplex PCR; TCRdb keeps in-frame clones, though not all of them. The repertoire has about 26,000 clones, less than 85% of them found once; the top ten carry 31%. Time point noted: week 35, safety follow-up. What each vaccine dose contained was 300 ug of mutant IDH1 20-mer peptide, accompanied by topical imiquimod. Study results and limitations: Overall, more than 85% of patients had vaccine-induced immune responses.

This specimen was PBMCs, taken from a glioma patient whose treatment included an IDH1 peptide vaccine. This clonotype was obtained from a man aged 30 to 39 with glioma.

Here the CDR3 DNA reads TGTGCCAGCAGCTACCTTCGGACAGCGAATCAGCCCCAGCATTTT. As protein: CASSYLRTANQPQHF. V is TRBV5-6 and J is TRBJ1-5; TRBD1 might be the D (6 bases). Germline CDR1 reads SGHDT; CDR2 reads YYEEEE. Trimming took 3 bases from V and 4 from J, leaving 14 bases between them. The CDR3 totals 15 residues.